The 5 T cell receptor beta chains below all came from one sample that was sequenced in a study of T cell repertoires in cytomegalovirus infection. Each CDR3 protein gets one entry after TCRdb re-called the reads with MiXCR. The sample holds approximately 310,000 distinct CDR3 sequences, roughly 25% seen once. Antigens for these TCRs are unknown. Here the sequenced sample was cultured PBMCs, taken from culture after CMV antigen stimulation. These TCRs come from a human donor in good health (CMV status not recorded). Some clones in this sample may be carry-over from other donors' samples.

This clonotype was recorded only once. This chain connects TRBV25-1 to TRBJ1-6; D is perhaps TRBD1 (5 bases). Germline V gives CDR1 MGHDK, CDR2 SYGVNS. V was shortened by 1 base and J by 9 bases, with 10 bases between the two germline ends. This CDR3 spans 14 amino acids. This chain's CDR3 is CASSESPGPSPLHF. CDR3 coding DNA: TGTGCCAGCAGTGAATCTCCGGGACCTTCACCCCTCCACTTT.

In DNA, the CDR3 is TGTGCCAGCAGCCCCTTAGCGGGACCTCTCTACGAGCAGTACTTC. Translation: CASSPLAGPLYEQYF. The chain couples TRBV5-5 to TRBJ2-7; 8 bases are a match to TRBD2. Germline trimming cut 4 bases from V and 3 bases from J; bases unmatched to any gene: 9. CDR3 length: 15 amino acids. Per germline, CDR1 SGHKS and CDR2 YYEKEE (reference sequence).

Only a few counts were recorded for this clonotype. The chain joins TRBV7-9 to TRBJ2-7, with TRBD2 as a possible D gene (5 bases). CDR1 is SEHNR and CDR2 is FQNEAQ in the germline V gene (reference sequence). V was cut by 1 base and J by 2 bases, with 18 bases left in between. The CDR3 runs to 17 residues. The CDR3 region is CASSLVRERYYAYEQYF. The DNA of the CDR3 is TGTGCCAGCAGCTTAGTACGGGAACGGTATTATGCCTACGAGCAGTACTTC.

This clonotype was recorded a few times. The V gene is TRBV6-2 or TRBV6-3, the J gene TRBJ2-1, with 7 bases identical to TRBD2. After removal of 0 bases from V and 0 bases from J, the junction contained 5 bases not matched to a gene. This CDR3 has 17 amino acids. CDR1 is MNHEY, CDR2 SVGEGT, per germline. The CDR3 sequence: CASSYSTSMSSYNEQFF. In nucleotides, the CDR3 is TGTGCCAGCAGTTACTCGACTAGCATGAGCTCCTACAATGAGCAGTTCTTC.

A remark on this clonotype: A read error may produce the germline difference seen at one junction end. The gene calls are TRBV4-1 and TRBJ1-3; D possibly corresponds to TRBD1 (6 bases). The CDR3 is 19 amino acids. Germline-derived CDR1 and CDR2 are MGHRA and YSYEKL. The CDR3 DNA reads TGTGCCAGCAGCCAAGAAAGGGGAGGGCTGACAGGCTCTGGAAACACCATATATTTT. Translated: CASSQERGGLTGSGNTIYF.